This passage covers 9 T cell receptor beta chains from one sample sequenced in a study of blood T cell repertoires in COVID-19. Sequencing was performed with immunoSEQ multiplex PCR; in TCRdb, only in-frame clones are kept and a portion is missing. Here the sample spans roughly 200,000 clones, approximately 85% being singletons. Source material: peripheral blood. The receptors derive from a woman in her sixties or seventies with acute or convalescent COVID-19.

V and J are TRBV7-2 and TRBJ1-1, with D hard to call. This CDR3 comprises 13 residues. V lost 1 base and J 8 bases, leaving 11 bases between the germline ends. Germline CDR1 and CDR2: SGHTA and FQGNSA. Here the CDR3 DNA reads TGTGCCAGCAGCTTAGTGGTGGGCAGGGAAGCTTTCTTT. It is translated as CASSLVVGREAFF.

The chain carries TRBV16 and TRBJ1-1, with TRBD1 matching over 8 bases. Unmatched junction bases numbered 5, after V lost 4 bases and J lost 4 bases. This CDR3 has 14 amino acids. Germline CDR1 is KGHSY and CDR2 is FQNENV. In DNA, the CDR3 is TGTGCCAGCAGCCTGGACAGGGCATCCACTGAAGCTTTCTTT. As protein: CASSLDRASTEAFF.

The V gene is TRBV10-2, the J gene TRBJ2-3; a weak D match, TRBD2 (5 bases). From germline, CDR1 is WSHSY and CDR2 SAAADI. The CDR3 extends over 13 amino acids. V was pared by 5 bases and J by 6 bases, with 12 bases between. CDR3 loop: CASSRRERDTQYF. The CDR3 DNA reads TGCGCCAGCAGTAGAAGGGAGAGGGATACGCAGTATTTT.

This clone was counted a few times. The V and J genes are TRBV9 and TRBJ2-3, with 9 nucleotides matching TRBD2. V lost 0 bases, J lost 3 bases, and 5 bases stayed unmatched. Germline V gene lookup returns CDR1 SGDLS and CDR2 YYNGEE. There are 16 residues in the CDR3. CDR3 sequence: CASSVGLAGLTDTQYF. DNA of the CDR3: TGTGCCAGCAGCGTAGGCCTAGCGGGATTAACAGATACGCAGTATTTT.

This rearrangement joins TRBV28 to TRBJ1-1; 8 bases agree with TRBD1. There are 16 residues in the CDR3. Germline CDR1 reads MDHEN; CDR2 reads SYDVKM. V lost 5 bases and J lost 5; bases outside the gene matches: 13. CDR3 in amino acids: CASSPTSQGAKTEAFF. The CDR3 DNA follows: TGTGCCAGCAGTCCGACCAGCCAGGGGGCGAAGACTGAAGCTTTCTTT.

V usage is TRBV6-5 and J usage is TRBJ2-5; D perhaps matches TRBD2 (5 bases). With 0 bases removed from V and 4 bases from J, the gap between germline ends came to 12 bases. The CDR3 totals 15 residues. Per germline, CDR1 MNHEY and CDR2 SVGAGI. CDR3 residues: CASSYSSIGRETQYF. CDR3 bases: TGTGCCAGCAGTTACTCGAGTATAGGGAGAGAGACCCAGTACTTC.

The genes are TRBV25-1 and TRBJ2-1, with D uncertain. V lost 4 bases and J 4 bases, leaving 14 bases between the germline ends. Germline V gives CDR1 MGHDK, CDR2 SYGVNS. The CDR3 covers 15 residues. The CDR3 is CASSGALLTYNEQFF. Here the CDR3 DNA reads TGTGCCAGCAGTGGAGCCCTTCTAACTTACAATGAGCAGTTCTTC. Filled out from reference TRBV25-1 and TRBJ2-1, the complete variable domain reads EADIYQTPRYLVIGTGKKITLECSQTMGHDKMYWYQQDPGMELHLIHYSYGVNSTEKGDLSSESTVSRIRTEHFPLTLESARPSHTSQYLCASSGALLTYNEQFFGPGTRLTVL.

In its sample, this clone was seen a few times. This CDR3 is CASSSETGPGGYGYTF. CDR3 DNA sequence: TGTGCCAGCAGCTCAGAGACAGGGCCCGGGGGCTATGGCTACACCTTC. The chain joins TRBV7-9 to TRBJ1-2; 7 nucleotides line up with TRBD1. The CDR3 is 16 amino acids. V shed 4 bases and J 4 bases; nucleotides not matched to a gene: 12. Germline CDR1 SEHNR, CDR2 FQNEAQ (reference sequence).

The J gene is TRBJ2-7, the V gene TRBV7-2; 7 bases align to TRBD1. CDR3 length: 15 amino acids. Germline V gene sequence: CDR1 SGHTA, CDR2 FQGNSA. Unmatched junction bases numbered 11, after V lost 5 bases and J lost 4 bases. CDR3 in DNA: TGTGCCAGCAGCGCCTCCGGGACAGAGACATACGAGCAGTACTTC. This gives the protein CASSASGTETYEQYF.